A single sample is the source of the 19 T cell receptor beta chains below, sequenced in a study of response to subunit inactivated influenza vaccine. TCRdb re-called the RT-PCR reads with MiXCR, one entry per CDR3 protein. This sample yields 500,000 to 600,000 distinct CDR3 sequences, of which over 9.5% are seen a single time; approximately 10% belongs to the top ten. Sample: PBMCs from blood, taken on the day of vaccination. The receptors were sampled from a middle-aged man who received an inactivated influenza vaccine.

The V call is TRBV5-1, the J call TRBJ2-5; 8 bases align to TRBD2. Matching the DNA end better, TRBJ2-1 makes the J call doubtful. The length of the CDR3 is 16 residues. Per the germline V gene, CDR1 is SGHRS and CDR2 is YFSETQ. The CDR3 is CASSSLSGGGSETQFF. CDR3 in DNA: TGCGCCAGCAGCTCCCTGTCCGGGGGGGGGTCAGAGACCCAGTTCTTC.

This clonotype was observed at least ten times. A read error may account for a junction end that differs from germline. The CDR3: CASSLGQGGTEAFF. The DNA for the CDR3 is TGCGCCAGCAGCTTGGGACAGGGAGGGACTGAAGCTTTCTTT. The chain uses TRBV28 and TRBJ1-1; 9 bases are a match to TRBD1. Germline CDR1 and CDR2: MDHEN and SYDVKM. There are 14 residues in the CDR3.

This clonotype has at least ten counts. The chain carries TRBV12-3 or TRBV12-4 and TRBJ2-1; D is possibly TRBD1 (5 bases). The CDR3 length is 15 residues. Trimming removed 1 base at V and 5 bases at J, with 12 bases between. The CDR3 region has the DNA TGTGCCAGCAGTTTAGGAGCAGGACAAAACAATGAGCAGTTCTTC. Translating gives CASSLGAGQNNEQFF.

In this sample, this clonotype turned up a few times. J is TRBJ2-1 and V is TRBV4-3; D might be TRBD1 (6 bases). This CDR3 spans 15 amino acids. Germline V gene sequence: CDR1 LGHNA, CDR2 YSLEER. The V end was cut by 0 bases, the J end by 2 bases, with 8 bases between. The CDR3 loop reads CASSQDRTAYNEQFF. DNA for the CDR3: TGCGCCAGCAGCCAAGATCGGACAGCCTACAATGAGCAGTTCTTC.

The CDR3 nucleotides read TGCAGTGCTAGCGGTTCCGGGAGACCTAGCACAGATACGCAGTATTTT. Amino acids: CSASGSGRPSTDTQYF. This chain uses TRBV20-1 with TRBJ2-3; the D gene is possibly TRBD2 (6 bases). The V and J ends lost 3 bases and 0 bases respectively, with 16 bases between them. The CDR3 runs to 16 residues. The germline gives CDR1 DFQATT, CDR2 SNEGSKA (reference sequence).

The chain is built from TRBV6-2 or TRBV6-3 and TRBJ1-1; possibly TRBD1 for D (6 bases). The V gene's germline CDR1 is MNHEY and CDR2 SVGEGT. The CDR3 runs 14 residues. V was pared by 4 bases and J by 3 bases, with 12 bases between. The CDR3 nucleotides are TGTGCCAGCAGTTCCCACAGGGAGCACACTGAAGCTTTCTTT. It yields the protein CASSSHREHTEAFF.

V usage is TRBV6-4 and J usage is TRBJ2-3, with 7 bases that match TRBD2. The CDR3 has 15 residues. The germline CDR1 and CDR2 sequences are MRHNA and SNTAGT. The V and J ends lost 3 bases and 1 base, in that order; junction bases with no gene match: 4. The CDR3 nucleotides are TGTGCCAGCAGTGAGTCTAGCGGACGCACAGATACGCAGTATTTT. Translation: CASSESSGRTDTQYF.

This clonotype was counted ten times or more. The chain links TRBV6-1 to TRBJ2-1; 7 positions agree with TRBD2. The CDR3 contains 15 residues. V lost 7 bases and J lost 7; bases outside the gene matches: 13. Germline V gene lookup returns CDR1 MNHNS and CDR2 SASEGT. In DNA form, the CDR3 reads TGTGCCAGCACCCGACTAGCCCGTGGGCTGAATGAGCAGTTCTTC. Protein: CASTRLARGLNEQFF.

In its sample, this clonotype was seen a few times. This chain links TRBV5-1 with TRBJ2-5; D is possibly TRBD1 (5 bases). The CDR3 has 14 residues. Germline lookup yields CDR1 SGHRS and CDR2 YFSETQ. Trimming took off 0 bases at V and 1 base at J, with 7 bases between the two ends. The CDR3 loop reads CASSLETAQETQYF. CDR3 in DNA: TGCGCCAGCAGCTTGGAGACAGCCCAAGAGACCCAGTACTTC.

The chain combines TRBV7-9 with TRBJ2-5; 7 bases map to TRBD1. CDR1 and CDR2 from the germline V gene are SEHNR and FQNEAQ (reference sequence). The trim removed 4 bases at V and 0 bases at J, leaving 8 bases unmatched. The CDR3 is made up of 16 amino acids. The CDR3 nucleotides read TGTGCCAGCAGCTCTAGACAGGGTTTGTACCAAGAGACCCAGTACTTC. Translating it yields CASSSRQGLYQETQYF.

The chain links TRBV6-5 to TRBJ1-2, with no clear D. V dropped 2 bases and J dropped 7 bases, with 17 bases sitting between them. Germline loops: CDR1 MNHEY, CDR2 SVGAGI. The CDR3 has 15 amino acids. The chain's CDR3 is CASSYTKSSGSGYTF. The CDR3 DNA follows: TGTGCCAGCAGTTACACCAAATCTTCTGGCTCTGGCTACACCTTC.

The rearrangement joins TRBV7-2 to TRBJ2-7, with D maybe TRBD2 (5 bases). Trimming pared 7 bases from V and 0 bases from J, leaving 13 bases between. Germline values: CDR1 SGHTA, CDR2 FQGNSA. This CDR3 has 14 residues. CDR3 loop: CASKDFQTSYEQYF. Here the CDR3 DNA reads TGTGCCAGCAAGGACTTCCAAACCTCCTACGAGCAGTACTTC.

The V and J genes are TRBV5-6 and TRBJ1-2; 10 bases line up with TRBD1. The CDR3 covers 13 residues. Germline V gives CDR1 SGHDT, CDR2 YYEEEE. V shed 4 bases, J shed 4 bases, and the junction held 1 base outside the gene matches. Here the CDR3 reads CASSRQGAYGYTF. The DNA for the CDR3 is TGTGCCAGCAGCAGACAGGGGGCCTATGGCTACACCTTC.

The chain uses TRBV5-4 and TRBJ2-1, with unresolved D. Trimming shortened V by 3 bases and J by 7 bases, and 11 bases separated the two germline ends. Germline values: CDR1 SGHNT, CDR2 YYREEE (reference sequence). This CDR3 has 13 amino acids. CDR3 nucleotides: TGTGCCAGCAGCTCATCCCTAGAGAATGAGCAGTTCTTC. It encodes CASSSSLENEQFF.

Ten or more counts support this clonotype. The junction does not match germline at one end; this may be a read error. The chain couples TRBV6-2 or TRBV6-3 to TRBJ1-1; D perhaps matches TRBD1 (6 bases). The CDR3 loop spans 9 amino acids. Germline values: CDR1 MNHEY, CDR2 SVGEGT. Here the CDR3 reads CASSPGTLF. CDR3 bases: TGTGCCAGCAGCCCCGGGACACTTTTT.

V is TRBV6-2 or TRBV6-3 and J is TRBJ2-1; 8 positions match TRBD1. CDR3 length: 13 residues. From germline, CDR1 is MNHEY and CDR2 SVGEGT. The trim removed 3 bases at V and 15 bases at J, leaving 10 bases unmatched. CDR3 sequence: CASSYFAGTGRFF. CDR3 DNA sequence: TGTGCCAGCAGTTATTTCGCCGGGACAGGAAGGTTCTTC.

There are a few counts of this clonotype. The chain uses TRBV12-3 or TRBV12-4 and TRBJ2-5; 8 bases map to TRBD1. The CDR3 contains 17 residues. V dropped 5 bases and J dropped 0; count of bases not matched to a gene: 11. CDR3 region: CASSAAQGATYQETQYF. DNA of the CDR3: TGTGCCAGCAGTGCTGCCCAGGGGGCAACCTACCAAGAGACCCAGTACTTC.

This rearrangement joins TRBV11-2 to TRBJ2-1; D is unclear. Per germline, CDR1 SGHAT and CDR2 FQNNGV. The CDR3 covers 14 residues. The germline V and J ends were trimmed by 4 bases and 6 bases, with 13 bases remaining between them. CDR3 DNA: TGTGCCAGCAGCTCCCCCTTCGTAGCCAATGAGCAGTTCTTC. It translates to CASSSPFVANEQFF.

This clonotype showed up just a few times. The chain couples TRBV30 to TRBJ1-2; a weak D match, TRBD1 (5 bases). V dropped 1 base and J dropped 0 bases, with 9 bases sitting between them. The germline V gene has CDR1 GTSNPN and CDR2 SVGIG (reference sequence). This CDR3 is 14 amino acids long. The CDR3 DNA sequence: TGTGCCTGGAGTGGCAGGGTTTCTAACTATGGCTACACCTTC. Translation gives CAWSGRVSNYGYTF. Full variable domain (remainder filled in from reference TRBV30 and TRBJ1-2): SQTIHQWPATLVQPVGSPLSLECTVEGTSNPNLYWYRQAAGRGLQLLFYSVGIGQISSEVPQNLSASRPQDRQFILSSKKLLLSDSGFYLCAWSGRVSNYGYTFGSGTRLTVV.